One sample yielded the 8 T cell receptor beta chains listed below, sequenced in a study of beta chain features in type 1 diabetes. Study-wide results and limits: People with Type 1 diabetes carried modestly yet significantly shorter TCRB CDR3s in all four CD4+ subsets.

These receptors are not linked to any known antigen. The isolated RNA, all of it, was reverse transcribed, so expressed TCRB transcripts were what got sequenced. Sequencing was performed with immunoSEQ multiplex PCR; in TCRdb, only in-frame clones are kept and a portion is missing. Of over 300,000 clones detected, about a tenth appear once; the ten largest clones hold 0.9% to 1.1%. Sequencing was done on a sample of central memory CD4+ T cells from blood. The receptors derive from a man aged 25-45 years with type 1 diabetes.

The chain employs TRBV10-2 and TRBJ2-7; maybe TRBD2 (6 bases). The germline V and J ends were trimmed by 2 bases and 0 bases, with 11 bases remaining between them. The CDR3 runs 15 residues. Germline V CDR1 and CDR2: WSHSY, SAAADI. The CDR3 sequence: CASSEVDGSSYEQYF. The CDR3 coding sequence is TGCGCCAGCAGTGAGGTGGACGGGAGCTCCTACGAGCAGTACTTC.

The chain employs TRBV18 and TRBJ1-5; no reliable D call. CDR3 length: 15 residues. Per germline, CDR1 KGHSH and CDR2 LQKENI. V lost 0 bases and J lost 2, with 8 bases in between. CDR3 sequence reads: CASSPPGNRNQPQHF. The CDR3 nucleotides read TGTGCCAGCTCACCACCGGGGAACCGCAATCAGCCCCAGCATTTT.

CDR3: CASSLQGNSYEQYF. The CDR3 nucleotides are TGTGCCAGCAGCTTACAGGGGAACTCCTACGAGCAGTACTTC. The chain employs TRBV7-2 and TRBJ2-7, with D perhaps matching TRBD1 (6 bases). This CDR3 is 14 amino acids long. Germline CDR1 SGHTA, CDR2 FQGNSA. V lost 2 bases and J lost 0, with 8 bases in between.

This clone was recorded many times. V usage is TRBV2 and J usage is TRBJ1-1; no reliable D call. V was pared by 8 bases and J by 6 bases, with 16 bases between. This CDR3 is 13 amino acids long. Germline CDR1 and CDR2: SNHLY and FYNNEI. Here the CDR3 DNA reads TGTGCCAGCCGGTATCTGACGGGAGCTGAAGCTTTCTTT. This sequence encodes CASRYLTGAEAFF. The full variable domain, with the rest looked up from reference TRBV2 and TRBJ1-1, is EPEVTQTPSHQVTQMGQEVILRCVPISNHLYFYWYRQILGQKVEFLVSFYNNEISEKSEIFDDQFSVERPDGSNFTLKIRSTKLEDSAMYFCASRYLTGAEAFFGQGTRLTVV.

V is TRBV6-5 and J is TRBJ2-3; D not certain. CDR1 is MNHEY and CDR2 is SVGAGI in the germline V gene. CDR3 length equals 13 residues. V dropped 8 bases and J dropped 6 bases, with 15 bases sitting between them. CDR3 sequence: CASQDGPTDTQYF. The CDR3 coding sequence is TGTGCCAGCCAGGACGGGCCCACCGATACGCAGTATTTT.

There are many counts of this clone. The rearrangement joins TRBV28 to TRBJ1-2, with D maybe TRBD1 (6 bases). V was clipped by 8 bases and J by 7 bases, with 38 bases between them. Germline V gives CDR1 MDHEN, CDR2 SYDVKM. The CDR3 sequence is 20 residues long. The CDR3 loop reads CASLTHHKGNYRTDSIGYTF. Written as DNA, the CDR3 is TGTGCCAGCTTAACTCATCATAAAGGAAATTATAGGACAGATTCTATTGGCTACACCTTC.

The DNA of the CDR3 is TGTGCCAGCAGCTTACTACCTCCGGGACAGGGCTACAATGAGCAGTTCTTC. Protein sequence: CASSLLPPGQGYNEQFF. The chain joins TRBV7-2 to TRBJ2-1, with 9 bases lining up with TRBD1. The V gene's germline CDR1 is SGHTA and CDR2 FQGNSA. J gave up 3 bases and V 2 bases, and 8 bases lay outside the gene matches. The CDR3 is 17 amino acids.

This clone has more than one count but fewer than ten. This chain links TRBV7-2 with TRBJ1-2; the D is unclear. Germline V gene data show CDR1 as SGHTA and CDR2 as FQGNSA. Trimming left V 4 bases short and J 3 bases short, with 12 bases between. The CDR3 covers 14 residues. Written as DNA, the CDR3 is TGTGCCAGCAGCTCCGTATCTTGGGACTATGGCTACACCTTC. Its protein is CASSSVSWDYGYTF.